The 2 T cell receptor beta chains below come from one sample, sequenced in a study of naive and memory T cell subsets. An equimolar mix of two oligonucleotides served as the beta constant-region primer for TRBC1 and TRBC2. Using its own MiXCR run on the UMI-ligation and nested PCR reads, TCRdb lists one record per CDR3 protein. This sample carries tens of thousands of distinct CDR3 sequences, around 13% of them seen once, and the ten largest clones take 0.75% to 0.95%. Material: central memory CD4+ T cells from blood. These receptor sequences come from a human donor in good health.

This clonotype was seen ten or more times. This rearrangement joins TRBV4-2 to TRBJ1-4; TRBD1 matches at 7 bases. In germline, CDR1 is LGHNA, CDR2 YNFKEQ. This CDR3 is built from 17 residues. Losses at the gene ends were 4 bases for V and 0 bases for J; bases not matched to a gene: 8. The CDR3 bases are TGTGCCAGCAGCCCCAGACAGGGAGGTACAACTAATGAAAAACTGTTTTTT. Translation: CASSPRQGGTTNEKLFF.

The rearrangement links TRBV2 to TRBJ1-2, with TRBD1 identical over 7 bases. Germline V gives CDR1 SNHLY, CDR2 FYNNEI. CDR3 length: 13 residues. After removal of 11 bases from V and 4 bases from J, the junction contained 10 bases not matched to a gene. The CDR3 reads CAGMRWDSYGYTF. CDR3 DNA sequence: TGTGCCGGGATGAGGTGGGACAGCTATGGCTACACCTTC.